The text below deals with one T cell receptor beta chain. Its antigen target is currently unknown. This entry comes from a study of CXCR3-negative and CXCR3-positive naive CD8 T cells (dated by TCRdb to about 2019). For context, the study as a whole: In total, some 130 million TRB reads were obtained, corresponding to roughly 1.5 +/- 0.3 million reads per library. The diversity and physicochemical repertoire analyses included roughly ten donors pooled from two independent experiments. Naive subsets from five or six donors and memory cells from 3 donors were included in the TRBV-TRBJ cluster analysis. Summary of the overall study and its limitations: Repertoire diversity was comparably high in both naive subsets but much lower in memory CD8+ T cells. Freshly isolated PBMCs were used for most assays because CXCR3 expression partially decreased after cryopreservation. Naive CXCR3-negative and CXCR3-positive cells from the same donor showed similar TRBV-TRBJ usage, whereas memory cells showed distinct patterns. TRB CDR3s from CXCR3-positive naive cells showed higher hydrophobicity (lower Kidera factor 4), lower energy, and higher strength and volume indices than CXCR3-negative naive cells. Because surface CD5, which has been linked to self-reactivity in mice, was comparable between naive subsets, TCR interaction strength was also inferred from TRB CDR3 physicochemical properties.

For every CD8+ T cell subset, 300,000 cells were flow-sorted straight into RLT lysis buffer, and each subset was sorted in triplicate. To exclude memory contaminants, naive CD8+ T cells were stringently defined as CD45RO-CCR7+CD27+CD95-. Standard density gradient centrifugation was used to isolate peripheral blood mononuclear cells from buffy coats. A FACSAria III was used to flow-sort naive CXCR3-negative and CXCR3-positive CD8+ T cells. An RNeasy Mini Kit was used to extract total RNA from the sorted cells. The CDR3 runs 14 amino acids, cysteine and phenylalanine included. DNA is not recorded here. As encoded in the germline V gene, CDR1 is SNHLY while CDR2 is FYNNEI. TCRdb lists the instrument as NextSeq 550. The Human TCR Profiling Kit (MiLaboratory) was used to prepare UMI-labeled 5' RACE TRB cDNA libraries. The full amount of extracted RNA was used for cDNA synthesis, and the full amount of resulting cDNA was used for PCR amplification. Libraries were prepared in parallel with an identical number of PCR cycles. Per the authors' processing: With a requirement of at least two reads per UMI, MIGEC and MiXCR extracted about 49,000 +/- 11,000 unique UMI-labeled TRB cDNA molecules per library. On average, about 40,000 +/- 10,000 functional in-frame TRB CDR3 nucleotide clonotypes lacking stop codons were found per library. After downsampling to 5000 UMI-labeled TRB molecules per sample, diversity metrics, including normalized Shannon-Wiener and Chao1, were computed in VDJtools. VDJtools was used to calculate clonotype-size-weighted physicochemical properties of the central five CDR3 residues, namely interaction energy, strength, volume and Kidera factor 4. The reads underwent TCRdb reprocessing, giving one record for each CDR3 protein sequence and no DNA. The V and J calls shown here were made by TCRdb, not taken from the authors' results. This sample's records show about 63,000 distinct CDR3 sequences. 4% to 5.5% of the sample is held by the ten biggest clonotypes.

The chain couples TRBV2 to TRBJ2-1; TCRdb's D gene call, TRBD1, goes unchecked for lack of DNA. The material sequenced was naive CXCR3+ CD8+ T cells from blood. The cell subset or site label of this sample denotes: CD45RO-CCR7+CD27+CD95- naive CD8+ T cells expressing CXCR3 (TNR3+). This clonotype originated in a human donor in good health. Some clones in this sample may be carry-over from other donors' samples. The CDR3 in this case is CASSRDTSYNEQFF.